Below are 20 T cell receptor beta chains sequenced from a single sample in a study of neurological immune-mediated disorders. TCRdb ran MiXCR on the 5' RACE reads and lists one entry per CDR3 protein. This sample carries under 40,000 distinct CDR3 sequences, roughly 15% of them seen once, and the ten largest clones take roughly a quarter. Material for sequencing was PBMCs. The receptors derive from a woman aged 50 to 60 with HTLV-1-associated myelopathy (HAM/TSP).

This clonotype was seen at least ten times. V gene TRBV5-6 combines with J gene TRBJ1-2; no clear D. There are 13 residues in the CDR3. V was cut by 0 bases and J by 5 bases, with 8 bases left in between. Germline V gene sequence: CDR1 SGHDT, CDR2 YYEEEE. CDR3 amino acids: CASSLDRTYGYTF. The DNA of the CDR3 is TGTGCCAGCAGCTTGGACAGAACTTATGGCTACACCTTC.

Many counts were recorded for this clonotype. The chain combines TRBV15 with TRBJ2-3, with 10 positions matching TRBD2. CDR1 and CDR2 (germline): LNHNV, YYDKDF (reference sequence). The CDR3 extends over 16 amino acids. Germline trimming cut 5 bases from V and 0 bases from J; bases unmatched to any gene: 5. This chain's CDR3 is CATSQGTSESTDTQYF. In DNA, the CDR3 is TGTGCCACCAGCCAAGGGACTAGCGAGAGCACAGATACGCAGTATTTT.

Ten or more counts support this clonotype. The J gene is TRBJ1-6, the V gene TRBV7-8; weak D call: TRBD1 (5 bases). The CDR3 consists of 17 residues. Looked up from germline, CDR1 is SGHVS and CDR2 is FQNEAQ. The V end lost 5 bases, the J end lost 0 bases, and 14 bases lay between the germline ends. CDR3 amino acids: CASSLRDPLSYNSPLHF. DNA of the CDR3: TGTGCCAGCAGCCTGCGGGACCCCCTCTCCTATAATTCACCCCTCCACTTT.

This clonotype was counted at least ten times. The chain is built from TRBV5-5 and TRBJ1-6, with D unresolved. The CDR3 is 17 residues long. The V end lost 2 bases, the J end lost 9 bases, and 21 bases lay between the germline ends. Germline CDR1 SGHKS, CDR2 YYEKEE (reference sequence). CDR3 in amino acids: CASSLSGIPFIRSPLHF. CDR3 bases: TGTGCCAGCAGCTTATCGGGGATCCCATTTATACGTTCACCCCTCCACTTT.

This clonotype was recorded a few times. This CDR3 reads CASSFGGKVFYEQYF. The CDR3 DNA follows: TGTGCCAGCAGTTTTGGGGGGAAAGTGTTCTACGAGCAGTACTTC. The chain links TRBV27 to TRBJ2-7; TRBD2 is a possible D gene (6 bases). Trimming left V 3 bases short and J 3 bases short, with 15 bases between. Germline CDR1 and CDR2: MNHEY and SMNVEV (reference sequence). There are 15 residues in the CDR3.

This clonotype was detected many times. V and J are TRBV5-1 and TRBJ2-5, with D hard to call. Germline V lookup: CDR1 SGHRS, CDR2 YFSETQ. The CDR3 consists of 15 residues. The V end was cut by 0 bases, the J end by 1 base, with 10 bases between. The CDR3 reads CASSLAASSQETQYF. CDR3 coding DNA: TGCGCCAGCAGCTTGGCGGCCTCCTCCCAAGAGACCCAGTACTTC.

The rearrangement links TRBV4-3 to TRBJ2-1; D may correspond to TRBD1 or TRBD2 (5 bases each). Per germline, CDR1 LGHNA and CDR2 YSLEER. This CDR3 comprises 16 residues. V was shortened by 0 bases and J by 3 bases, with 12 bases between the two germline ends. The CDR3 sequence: CASSQDLEGFYNEQFF. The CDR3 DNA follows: TGCGCCAGCAGCCAAGATTTAGAGGGGTTCTACAATGAGCAGTTCTTC.

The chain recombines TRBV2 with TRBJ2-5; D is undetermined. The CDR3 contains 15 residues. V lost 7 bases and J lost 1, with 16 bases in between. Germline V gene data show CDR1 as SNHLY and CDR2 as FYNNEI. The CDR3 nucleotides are TGTGCCAGCAACCCTTTGCAGTACCCCCAAGAGACCCAGTACTTC. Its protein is CASNPLQYPQETQYF.

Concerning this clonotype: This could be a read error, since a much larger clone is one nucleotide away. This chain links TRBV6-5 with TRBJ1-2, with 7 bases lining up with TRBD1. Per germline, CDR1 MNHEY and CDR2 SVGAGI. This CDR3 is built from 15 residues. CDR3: CASSWTIRDSYVYTF. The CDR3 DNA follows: TGTGCCAGCAGTTGGACTATTAGGGACAGCTATGTCTACACCTTC.

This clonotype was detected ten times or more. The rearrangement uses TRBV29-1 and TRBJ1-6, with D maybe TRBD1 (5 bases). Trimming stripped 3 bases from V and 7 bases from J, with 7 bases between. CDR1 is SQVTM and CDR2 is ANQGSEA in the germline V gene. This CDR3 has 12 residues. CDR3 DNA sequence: TGCAGCGTTGACCCAGGGAATTCACCCCTCCACTTT. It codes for CSVDPGNSPLHF.

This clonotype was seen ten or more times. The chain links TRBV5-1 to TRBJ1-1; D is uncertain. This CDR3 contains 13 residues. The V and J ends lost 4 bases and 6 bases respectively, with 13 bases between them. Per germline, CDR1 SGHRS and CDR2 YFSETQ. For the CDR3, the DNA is TGCGCCAGCAGCCAAAGGGTCGGATCTGAAGCTTTCTTT. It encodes CASSQRVGSEAFF.

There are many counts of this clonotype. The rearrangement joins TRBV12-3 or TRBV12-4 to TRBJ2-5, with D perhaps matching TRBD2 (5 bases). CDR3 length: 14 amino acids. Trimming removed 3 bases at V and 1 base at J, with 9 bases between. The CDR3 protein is CASSLGRFQETQYF. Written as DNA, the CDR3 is TGTGCCAGCAGTTTGGGGAGATTCCAAGAGACCCAGTACTTC.

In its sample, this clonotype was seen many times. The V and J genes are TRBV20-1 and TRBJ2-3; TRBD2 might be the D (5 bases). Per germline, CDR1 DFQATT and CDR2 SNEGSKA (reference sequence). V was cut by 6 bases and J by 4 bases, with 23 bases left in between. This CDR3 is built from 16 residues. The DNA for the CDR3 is TGCAGTGCCCCACGGCTAGCTAGCATGGGCGCAGATACGCAGTATTTT. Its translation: CSAPRLASMGADTQYF.

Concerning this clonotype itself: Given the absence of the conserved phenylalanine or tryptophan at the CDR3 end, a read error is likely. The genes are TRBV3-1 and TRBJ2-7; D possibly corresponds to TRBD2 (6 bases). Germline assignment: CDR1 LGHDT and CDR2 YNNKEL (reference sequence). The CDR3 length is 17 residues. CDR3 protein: CASSQDPASVFSYEQYL. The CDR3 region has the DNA TGTGCAAGCAGCCAAGATCCAGCTAGCGTTTTCTCCTACGAGCAGTACTTA.

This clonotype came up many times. CDR3 DNA sequence: TGCGCCAGCAGCGGGACAGGACACAGCACAGATACGCAGTATTTT. Encoded protein: CASSGTGHSTDTQYF. The rearrangement links TRBV5-1 to TRBJ2-3; 8 nucleotides agree with TRBD1. The CDR3 runs 15 residues. J was trimmed by 0 bases and V by 4 bases; bases with no gene match: 4. Per the germline V gene, CDR1 is SGHRS and CDR2 is YFSETQ.

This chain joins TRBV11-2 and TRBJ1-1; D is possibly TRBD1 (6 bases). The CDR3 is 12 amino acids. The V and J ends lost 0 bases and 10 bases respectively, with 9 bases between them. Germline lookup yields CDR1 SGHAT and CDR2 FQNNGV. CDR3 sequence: CASSLEGARAFF. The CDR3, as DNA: TGTGCCAGCAGCTTAGAGGGGGCGCGAGCTTTCTTT.

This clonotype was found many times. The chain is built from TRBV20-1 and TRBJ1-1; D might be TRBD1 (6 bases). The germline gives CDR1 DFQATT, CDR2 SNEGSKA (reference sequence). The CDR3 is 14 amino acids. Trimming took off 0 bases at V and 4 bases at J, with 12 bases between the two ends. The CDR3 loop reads CSARDPGETTEAFF. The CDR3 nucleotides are TGCAGTGCTAGAGACCCAGGGGAAACCACTGAAGCTTTCTTT.

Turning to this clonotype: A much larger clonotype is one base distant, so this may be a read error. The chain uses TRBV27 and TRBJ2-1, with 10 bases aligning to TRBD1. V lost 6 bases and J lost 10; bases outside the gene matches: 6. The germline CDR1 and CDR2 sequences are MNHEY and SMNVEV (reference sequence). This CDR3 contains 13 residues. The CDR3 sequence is CASSLTGGYEQFF. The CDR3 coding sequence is TGTGCCAGCAGCCTGACAGGGGGCTACGAGCAGTTCTTC.

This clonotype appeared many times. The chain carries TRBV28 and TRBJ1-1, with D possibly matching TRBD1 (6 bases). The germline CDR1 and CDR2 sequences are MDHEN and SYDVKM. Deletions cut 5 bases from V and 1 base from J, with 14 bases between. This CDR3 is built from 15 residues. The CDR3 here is CASSPPGTSNTEAFF. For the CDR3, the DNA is TGTGCCAGCAGTCCCCCCGGGACATCGAACACTGAAGCTTTCTTT.

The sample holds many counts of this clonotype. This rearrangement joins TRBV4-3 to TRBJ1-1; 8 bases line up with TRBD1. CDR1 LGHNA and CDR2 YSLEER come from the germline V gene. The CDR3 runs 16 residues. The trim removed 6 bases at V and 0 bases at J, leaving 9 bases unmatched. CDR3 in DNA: TGCGCCAGCAGTTCGGGACAGGTGGGGGTGAACACTGAAGCTTTCTTT. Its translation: CASSSGQVGVNTEAFF.